The sequence of this TCR beta chain was determined in a study of T cell changes during pregnancy in multiple sclerosis (dated by TCRdb to about 2019). Some background on the complete study: In women with multiple sclerosis, the researchers looked at how the T cell repertoire shifted as pregnancy progressed.

The CDR3 runs 14 amino acids, cysteine and phenylalanine included. The CDR3 DNA has 42 bases and is translated from base 1. The germline V gene supplies CDR1 SGHRS and CDR2 YFSETQ. The V end loses 4 bases and the J end loses 4 bases, and a stretch of 13 bases separates them. Notes on this clone: Its binding antigen is unknown. Base qualities are not provided; no much larger clone lies one nucleotide away.

The protocol used for the library was the immunoSEQ multiplex PCR assay. The table comes from immuneACCESS by way of TCRdb, which keeps in-frame sequences with V and J called. Part of the clones is missing from these tables; in studies checked, under half for an unresolved V gene and the rest for unknown reasons. This sample has 35,000 to 45,000 clones in its table, and about 89% of those were observed once. The ten largest account for approximately 0.6% of the sample. The specimen was CD4+ T cells from peripheral blood mononuclear cells, collected in the first trimester of pregnancy. This receptor was obtained from a female donor with multiple sclerosis, enrolled in a pregnancy study. The chain uses TRBV5-1 and TRBJ2-3, with the identity of the D gene unclear. Here the CDR3 is given as CASSLSYVADTQYF. The bases read TGCGCCAGCAGCCTATCCTATGTGGCAGATACGCAGTATTTT.